A single sample is the source of the 21 T cell receptor beta chains below, sequenced in a study of patients and donors after allogeneic stem cell transplantation (dated by TCRdb to the early 2020s). Libraries were prepared through RT-PCR. Sequenced on a NextSeq 550. The public reads were reprocessed in TCRdb via fastp at Q25 and MiXCR, keeping in-frame beta chains. Duplicate CDR3 protein sequences are folded into a single record with the most common DNA and genes. Counted in this sample were roughly 200,000 distinct CDR3 sequences; around 41% of them appeared once. The ten largest clones take up 9.5% to 13% of the sample. The sample was blood, either unsorted or a sorted T cell fraction (not recorded which). All receptors derive from a human donor who was either an allogeneic HSCT recipient or a stem cell or donor lymphocyte infusion donor (not recorded which). It is not recorded whose cells these are; they may come from a transplant donor.

The V and J genes are TRBV5-1 and TRBJ1-5; the D gene is possibly TRBD1 (5 bases). The CDR3 covers 14 residues. Germline V gene sequence: CDR1 SGHRS, CDR2 YFSETQ. With 3 bases removed from V and 5 bases from J, the gap between germline ends came to 12 bases. CDR3 DNA sequence: TGCGCCAGCAGCTCTGGGGGTAAGGATCAGCCCCAGCATTTT. It yields the protein CASSSGGKDQPQHF. The whole variable domain, filled in from reference TRBV5-1 and TRBJ1-5, reads KAGVTQTPRYLIKTRGQQVTLSCSPISGHRSVSWYQQTPGQGLQFLFEYFSETQRNKGNFPGRFSGRQFSNSRSEMNVSTLELGDSALYLCASSSGGKDQPQHFGDGTRLSIL.

The chain couples TRBV20-1 to TRBJ1-1; D is possibly TRBD1 (5 bases). Germline loops: CDR1 DFQATT, CDR2 SNEGSKA (reference sequence). There are 13 residues in the CDR3. V lost 6 bases to trimming and J lost 0 bases, with 11 bases between them. The CDR3 DNA sequence: TGCAGTGCCGGGGCCTTCTTGAACACTGAAGCTTTCTTT. Its protein product is CSAGAFLNTEAFF.

The chain employs TRBV7-2 and TRBJ2-2; D gene ambiguous. The CDR3 contains 16 residues. V was clipped by 2 bases and J by 2 bases, with 12 bases between them. Per germline, CDR1 SGHTA and CDR2 FQGNSA. The CDR3, as DNA: TGTGCCAGCAGCTTAAGGCCCTACCTTAACACCGGGGAGCTGTTTTTT. This codes for CASSLRPYLNTGELFF.

This clonotype was detected only a few times. The V gene is TRBV10-3, the J gene TRBJ1-2, with 7 positions matching TRBD1. This CDR3 is built from 15 residues. Trimming removed 4 bases from V and 2 bases from J; junction bases left unmatched: 7. The V gene's germline CDR1 is ENHRY and CDR2 SYGVKD. CDR3 sequence (DNA): TGTGCCATCAGTGGAGGGACAGCAGAGAACTATGGCTACACCTTC. Translation: CAISGGTAENYGYTF.

The chain uses TRBV28 and TRBJ2-7; D unclear. The CDR3 extends over 13 amino acids. Trimming stripped 11 bases from V and 4 bases from J, with 18 bases between. CDR1 is MDHEN and CDR2 is SYDVKM in the germline V gene. The CDR3 region is CAATTSSGYEQYF. CDR3 DNA: TGTGCCGCAACCACATCCTCGGGTTACGAGCAGTACTTC.

This rearrangement joins TRBV5-1 to TRBJ2-1, with 9 positions matching TRBD1. Germline V CDR1 and CDR2: SGHRS, YFSETQ. V trimming: 4 bases; J trimming: 4 bases; junction bases outside the gene matches: 9. CDR3 length equals 16 residues. The CDR3 sequence is CASSTLFGQGYNEQFF. CDR3 bases: TGCGCCAGCAGCACCCTTTTTGGACAGGGGTACAATGAGCAGTTCTTC.

The CDR3 DNA follows: TGTGCCACCAGCAGAGATACGCGGGGGCACAATGAGCAGTTCTTC. It specifies CATSRDTRGHNEQFF. The chain links TRBV15 to TRBJ2-1, with a weak D call TRBD2 (7 bases). The V end lost 0 bases, the J end lost 5 bases, and 11 bases lay between the germline ends. The CDR3 loop spans 15 amino acids. CDR1 and CDR2 (germline): LNHNV, YYDKDF (reference sequence).

This clonotype was counted once. V gene TRBV20-1 combines with J gene TRBJ1-4; TRBD1 might be the D (5 bases). Germline V CDR1 and CDR2: DFQATT, SNEGSKA (reference sequence). CDR3 length: 15 residues. V lost 3 bases, J lost 2 bases, and 13 bases lay in between. CDR3 loop: CSASLRDSTNEKLFF. The CDR3 bases are TGCAGTGCTAGTTTACGGGACTCGACTAATGAAAAACTGTTTTTT.

Turning to this clonotype: It is likely a read error, because the conserved phenylalanine at the end of the CDR3 is missing. The genes are TRBV29-1 and TRBJ1-2, with D perhaps matching TRBD1 (5 bases). V dropped 4 bases and J dropped 6 bases, with 15 bases sitting between them. This CDR3 region has 13 residues. Germline V gives CDR1 SQVTM, CDR2 ANQGSEA. The CDR3 region is CSVVRDRGNGYTL. The CDR3 DNA follows: TGCAGCGTTGTCAGGGACCGAGGGAATGGCTACACCCTC.

The rearrangement links TRBV15 to TRBJ2-7, with D perhaps TRBD2 (5 bases). The CDR3 is 15 amino acids. From germline, CDR1 is LNHNV and CDR2 YYDKDF (reference sequence). Trimming left V 1 base short and J 2 bases short, with 12 bases between. Here the CDR3 DNA reads TGTGCCACCAGCAGAGGATGGAGAGGGACCTACGAGCAGTACTTC. The encoded protein is CATSRGWRGTYEQYF.

The CDR3 loop is CASSVTTMNTEAFF. As DNA, the CDR3 is TGTGCCAGCAGCGTGACAACCATGAACACTGAAGCTTTCTTT. This sequence joins TRBV9 and TRBJ1-1, with D uncertain. The CDR3 consists of 14 residues. V lost 2 bases to trimming and J lost 0 bases, with 8 bases between them. Germline V gene lookup returns CDR1 SGDLS and CDR2 YYNGEE.

This clonotype was picked up a small number of times. The chain carries TRBV28 and TRBJ1-2, with a tentative D call TRBD1 (5 bases). Germline loops: CDR1 MDHEN, CDR2 SYDVKM. V shed 8 bases and J shed 7 bases, with 17 bases lying between them. The CDR3 is 13 amino acids. The CDR3: CASEKWDSGGYTF. DNA of the CDR3: TGTGCCAGCGAAAAATGGGACTCGGGTGGCTACACCTTC.

The chain joins TRBV5-8 to TRBJ1-1; D unresolved. Germline V lookup: CDR1 SGHTS, CDR2 YDEGEE. The CDR3 contains 15 residues. With 4 bases removed from V and 2 bases from J, the gap between germline ends came to 15 bases. The CDR3 spells CASSIYTAINTEAFF. CDR3 nucleotide sequence: TGTGCCAGCAGCATCTACACGGCGATAAACACTGAAGCTTTCTTT. The entire variable domain, with the rest obtained from reference TRBV5-8 and TRBJ1-1, is as follows: EAGVTQSPTHLIKTRGQQATLRCSPISGHTSVYWYQQALGLGLQFLLWYDEGEERNRGNFPPRFSGRQFPNYSSELNVNALELEDSALYLCASSIYTAINTEAFFGQGTRLTVV.

This chain connects TRBV11-1 to TRBJ2-1; a weak D match, TRBD1 (6 bases). The V gene's germline CDR1 is SGHAT and CDR2 FQDESV (reference sequence). The germline V and J ends were trimmed by 4 bases and 7 bases, with 14 bases remaining between them. This CDR3 spans 14 amino acids. The CDR3 loop reads CASSYTGTINEQFF. In DNA form, the CDR3 reads TGTGCCAGCAGCTACACCGGGACAATTAATGAGCAGTTCTTC.

The rearrangement uses TRBV29-1 and TRBJ2-3; D is possibly TRBD1 or TRBD2 (6 bases each). The CDR3 totals 17 residues. Germline assignment: CDR1 SQVTM and CDR2 ANQGSEA. Trimming removed 4 bases from V and 1 base from J, with 21 bases in between. The CDR3 spells CSVVVVRGAYGTDTQYF. CDR3 in DNA: TGCAGCGTTGTGGTGGTGAGGGGGGCTTATGGCACAGATACGCAGTATTTT.

The chain links TRBV5-1 to TRBJ1-1; TRBD1 matches at 10 bases. The CDR3 is 16 residues long. Germline values: CDR1 SGHRS, CDR2 YFSETQ. V trimming: 3 bases; J trimming: 0 bases; junction bases outside the gene matches: 5. The CDR3 loop reads CASSWRTGGMNTEAFF. The CDR3 region has the DNA TGCGCCAGCAGCTGGCGGACAGGGGGGATGAACACTGAAGCTTTCTTT. Together with reference TRBV5-1 and TRBJ1-1, the CDR3 gives the full variable domain: KAGVTQTPRYLIKTRGQQVTLSCSPISGHRSVSWYQQTPGQGLQFLFEYFSETQRNKGNFPGRFSGRQFSNSRSEMNVSTLELGDSALYLCASSWRTGGMNTEAFFGQGTRLTVV.

V usage is TRBV28 and J usage is TRBJ2-6; no firm D call. CDR1 is MDHEN and CDR2 is SYDVKM in the germline V gene. V gave up 3 bases and J gave up 2 bases, with 8 bases separating them. CDR3 length: 15 residues. The CDR3 is CASSFSAAGANVLTF. The CDR3 nucleotides are TGTGCCAGCAGTTTTTCGGCAGCTGGGGCCAACGTCCTGACTTTC.

This clonotype has a handful of counts. V gene TRBV24-1 combines with J gene TRBJ1-2; D call uncertain. Germline V gene sequence: CDR1 KGHDR, CDR2 SFDVKD. Between the trimmed V and J ends, which lost 3 bases and 2 bases, there was a span of 15 bases. CDR3 length: 16 residues. The DNA for the CDR3 is TGTGCCACCAGTGATCCTCGGCCGAGTGGAAACTATGGCTACACCTTC. Translated: CATSDPRPSGNYGYTF.

The chain has TRBV5-1 and TRBJ1-1, with 9 bases that match TRBD1. Germline V gene sequence: CDR1 SGHRS, CDR2 YFSETQ. Unmatched junction bases numbered 7, after V lost 5 bases and J lost 5 bases. CDR3 length equals 14 residues. The CDR3 DNA reads as TGCGCCAGCAGTAGTACAGGGGGCGCGACTGAAGCTTTCTTT. Translated: CASSSTGGATEAFF.

The CDR3 reads CSASGNSYEQYF. CDR3 nucleotide sequence: TGCAGTGCTTCGGGGAACTCCTACGAGCAGTACTTC. The chain combines TRBV20-1 with TRBJ2-7; TRBD2 might be the D (5 bases). Germline-derived CDR1 and CDR2 are DFQATT and SNEGSKA (reference sequence). This CDR3 has 12 residues. V lost 5 bases and J lost 0, with 8 bases in between.

The gene calls are TRBV20-1 and TRBJ1-4, with D perhaps TRBD1 (5 bases). In germline, CDR1 is DFQATT, CDR2 SNEGSKA (reference sequence). V was shortened by 3 bases and J by 2 bases, with 10 bases between the two germline ends. CDR3 length: 14 amino acids. DNA for the CDR3: TGCAGTGCTAGCACAGGATCGACTAATGAAAAACTGTTTTTT. Residues: CSASTGSTNEKLFF.